This passage covers 14 T cell receptor beta chains from one sample sequenced in a study of CXCR3-negative and CXCR3-positive naive CD8 T cells. The libraries of TRB cDNA were prepared using 5' RACE with UMI labels. TCRdb processed the 5' RACE reads again and assigns one entry to each CDR3 protein, with no DNA. The listing records about 45,000 distinct CDR3 sequences. The sequenced sample consisted of memory CD8+ T cells from blood. Source of these receptors: a human donor in good health. Some clones in this sample may be carry-over from other donors' samples.

The rearrangement links TRBV10-3 to TRBJ2-7; no DNA is available, so the TRBD1 call from TCRdb remains unchecked. The CDR3 sequence is 15 residues long. Germline assignment: CDR1 ENHRY and CDR2 SYGVKD. This CDR3 reads CAISGRQGSSYEQYF.

The chain links TRBV7-9 to TRBJ1-5. There are 15 residues in the CDR3. CDR1 SEHNR and CDR2 FQNEAQ come from the germline V gene (reference sequence). The CDR3 loop reads CASSLGDNYNQPQHF.

The chain has TRBV29-1 and TRBJ1-2. From germline, CDR1 is SQVTM and CDR2 ANQGSEA. The CDR3 extends over 11 amino acids. The CDR3 spells CSVEGDYGYTF.

This chain connects TRBV28 to TRBJ1-6. This CDR3 has 14 amino acids. Germline values: CDR1 MDHEN, CDR2 SYDVKM. The CDR3 loop reads CASSSNQRNSPLHF.

The V and J genes are TRBV10-3 and TRBJ2-6; TCRdb names TRBD1, which stays unverified in the absence of DNA. Germline CDR1 reads ENHRY; CDR2 reads SYGVKD. The CDR3 totals 16 residues. The chain's CDR3 is CAISEGGLSGANVLTF.

The chain uses TRBV5-1 and TRBJ2-1; checking the TCRdb D call of TRBD2 is not possible without DNA. The CDR3 sequence is 16 residues long. Germline V CDR1 and CDR2: SGHRS, YFSETQ. CDR3 in amino acids: CASSRTSGGTYNEQFF.

The rearrangement joins TRBV29-1 to TRBJ2-5; the TCRdb call, TRBD1, lacks DNA for checking. The CDR3 length is 14 residues. Germline values: CDR1 SQVTM, CDR2 ANQGSEA. CDR3: CSVAPGQTKETQYF.

V is TRBV20-1 and J is TRBJ2-7. CDR3 size: 13 residues. CDR1 is DFQATT, CDR2 SNEGSKA, per germline (reference sequence). The CDR3: CSARDLEAYEQYF.

CDR3 loop: CASSNNSYNEQFF. The rearrangement links TRBV12-3 or TRBV12-4 to TRBJ2-1. The CDR3 consists of 13 residues.

The rearrangement joins TRBV20-1 to TRBJ2-3; as DNA is missing, the TRBD2 call by TCRdb cannot be tested. Germline V lookup: CDR1 DFQATT, CDR2 SNEGSKA (reference sequence). The length of the CDR3 is 15 residues. The CDR3 sequence: CSAQRGRIAQIGQYF.

This chain uses TRBV5-6 with TRBJ2-6. CDR1 is SGHDT and CDR2 is YYEEEE in the germline V gene. The CDR3 totals 15 residues. CDR3: CASSLRIAGANVLTF. Based on the CDR3 plus reference TRBV5-6 and TRBJ2-6, the full variable domain is DAGVTQSPTHLIKTRGQQVTLRCSPKSGHDTVSWYQQALGQGPQFIFQYYEEEERQRGNFPDRFSGHQFPNYSSELNVNALLLGDSALYLCASSLRIAGANVLTFGAGSRLTVL.

J is TRBJ2-3 and V is TRBV28; TCRdb names TRBD1, which stays unverified in the absence of DNA. This CDR3 has 14 residues. The V gene's germline CDR1 is MDHEN and CDR2 SYDVKM. The CDR3 sequence is CASSLLSDTDTQYF.

The chain links TRBV25-1 to TRBJ2-3; TCRdb's assignment of TRBD2 cannot be checked, as there is no DNA. This CDR3 has 14 residues. CDR1 and CDR2 from the germline V gene are MGHDK and SYGVNS. CDR3 sequence reads: CAASGGTYTDTQYF. The full variable domain, in which reference TRBV25-1 and TRBJ2-3 provide the parts outside the CDR3, is EADIYQTPRYLVIGTGKKITLECSQTMGHDKMYWYQQDPGMELHLIHYSYGVNSTEKGDLSSESTVSRIRTEHFPLTLESARPSHTSQYLCAASGGTYTDTQYFGPGTRLTVL.

According to its frequency, this clonotype is medium-sized. The V and J genes are TRBV4-2 and TRBJ1-1; TCRdb's D call, TRBD1, is unchecked because there is no DNA. Germline assignment: CDR1 LGHNA and CDR2 YNFKEQ. This CDR3 region has 15 residues. The CDR3 loop is CASSQDRGVNTEAFF.